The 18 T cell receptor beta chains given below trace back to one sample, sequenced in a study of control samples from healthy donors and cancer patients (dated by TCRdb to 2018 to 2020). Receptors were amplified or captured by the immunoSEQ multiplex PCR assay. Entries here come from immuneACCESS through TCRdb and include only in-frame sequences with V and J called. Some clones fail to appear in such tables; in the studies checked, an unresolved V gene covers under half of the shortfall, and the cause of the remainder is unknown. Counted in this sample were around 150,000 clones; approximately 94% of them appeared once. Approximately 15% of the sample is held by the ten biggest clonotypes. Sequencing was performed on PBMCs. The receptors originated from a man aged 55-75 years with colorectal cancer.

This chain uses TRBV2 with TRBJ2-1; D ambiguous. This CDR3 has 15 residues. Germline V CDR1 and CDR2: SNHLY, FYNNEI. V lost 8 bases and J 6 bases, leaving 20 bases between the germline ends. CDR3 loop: CASLIFLAVVNEQFF. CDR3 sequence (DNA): TGTGCCAGCCTGATTTTCCTCGCAGTTGTCAATGAGCAGTTCTTC.

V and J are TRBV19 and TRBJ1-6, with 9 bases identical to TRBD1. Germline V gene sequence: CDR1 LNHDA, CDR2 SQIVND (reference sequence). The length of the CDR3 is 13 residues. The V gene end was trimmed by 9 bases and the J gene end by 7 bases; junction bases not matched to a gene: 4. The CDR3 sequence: CASTGTGNSPLHF. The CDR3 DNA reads TGTGCCAGCACCGGGACAGGGAATTCACCCCTCCACTTT.

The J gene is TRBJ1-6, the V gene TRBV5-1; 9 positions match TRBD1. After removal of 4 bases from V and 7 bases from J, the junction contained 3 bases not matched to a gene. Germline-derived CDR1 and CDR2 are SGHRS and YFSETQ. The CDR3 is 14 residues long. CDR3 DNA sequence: TGCGCCAGCAGCGAGGGACAGGGCAATTCACCCCTCCACTTT. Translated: CASSEGQGNSPLHF.

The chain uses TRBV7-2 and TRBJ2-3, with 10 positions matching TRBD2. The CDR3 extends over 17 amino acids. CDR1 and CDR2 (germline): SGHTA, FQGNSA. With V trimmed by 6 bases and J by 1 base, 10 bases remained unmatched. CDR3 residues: CASSRISGGRGTDTQYF. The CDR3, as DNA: TGTGCCAGCAGTAGAATTAGCGGGGGGCGGGGCACAGATACGCAGTATTTT.

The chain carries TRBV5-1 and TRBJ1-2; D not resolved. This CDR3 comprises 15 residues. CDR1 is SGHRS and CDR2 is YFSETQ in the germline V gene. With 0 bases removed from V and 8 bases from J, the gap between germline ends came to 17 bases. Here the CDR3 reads CASSLAGLLEGGYTF. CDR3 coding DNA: TGCGCCAGCAGCTTGGCCGGGCTTTTAGAAGGAGGCTACACCTTC.

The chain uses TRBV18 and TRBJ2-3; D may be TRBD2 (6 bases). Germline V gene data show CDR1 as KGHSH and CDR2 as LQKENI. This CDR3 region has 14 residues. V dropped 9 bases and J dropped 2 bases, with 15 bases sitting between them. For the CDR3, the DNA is TGTGCCAGTACTATTGGCGGGGACACAGATACGCAGTATTTT. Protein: CASTIGGDTDTQYF.

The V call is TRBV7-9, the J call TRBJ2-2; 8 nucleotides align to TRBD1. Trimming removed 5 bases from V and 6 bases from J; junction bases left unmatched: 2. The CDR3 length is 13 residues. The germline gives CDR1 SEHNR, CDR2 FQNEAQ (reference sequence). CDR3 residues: CASSQGASGELFF. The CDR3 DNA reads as TGTGCCAGCAGCCAGGGGGCTTCCGGGGAGCTGTTTTTT.

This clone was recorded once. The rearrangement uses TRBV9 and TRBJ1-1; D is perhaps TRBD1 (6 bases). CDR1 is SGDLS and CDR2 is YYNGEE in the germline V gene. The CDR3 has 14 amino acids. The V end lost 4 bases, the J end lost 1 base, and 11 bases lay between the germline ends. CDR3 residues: CASSPTGQNTEAFF. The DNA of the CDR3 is TGTGCCAGCAGCCCAACGGGACAGAACACTGAAGCTTTCTTT.

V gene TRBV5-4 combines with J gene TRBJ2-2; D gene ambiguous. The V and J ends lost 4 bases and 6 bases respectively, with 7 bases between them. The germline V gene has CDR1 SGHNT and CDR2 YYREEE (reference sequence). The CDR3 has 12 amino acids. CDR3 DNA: TGTGCCAGCAGCCTCTGGGCCGGGGAGCTGTTTTTT. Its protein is CASSLWAGELFF.

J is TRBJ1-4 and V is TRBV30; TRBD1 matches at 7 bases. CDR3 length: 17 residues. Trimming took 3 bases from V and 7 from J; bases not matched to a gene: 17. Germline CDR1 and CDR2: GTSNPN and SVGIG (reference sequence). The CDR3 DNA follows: TGTGCCTGGAGGGATCCTTCCACAGGGAAGGGGGCTGAAAAACTGTTTTTT. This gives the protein CAWRDPSTGKGAEKLFF.

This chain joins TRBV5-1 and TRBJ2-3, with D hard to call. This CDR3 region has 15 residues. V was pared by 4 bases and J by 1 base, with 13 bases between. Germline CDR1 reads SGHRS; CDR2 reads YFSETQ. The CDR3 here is CASSPVVSGTDTQYF. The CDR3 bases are TGCGCCAGCAGCCCGGTTGTTAGTGGCACAGATACGCAGTATTTT. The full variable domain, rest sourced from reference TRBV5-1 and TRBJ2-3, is KAGVTQTPRYLIKTRGQQVTLSCSPISGHRSVSWYQQTPGQGLQFLFEYFSETQRNKGNFPGRFSGRQFSNSRSEMNVSTLELGDSALYLCASSPVVSGTDTQYFGPGTRLTVL.

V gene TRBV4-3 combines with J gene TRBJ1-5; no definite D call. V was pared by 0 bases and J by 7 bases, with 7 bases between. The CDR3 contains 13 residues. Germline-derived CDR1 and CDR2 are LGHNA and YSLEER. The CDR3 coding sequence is TGCGCCAGCAGCCAAGATCCGGGGCAGCCCCAGCATTTT. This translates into CASSQDPGQPQHF.

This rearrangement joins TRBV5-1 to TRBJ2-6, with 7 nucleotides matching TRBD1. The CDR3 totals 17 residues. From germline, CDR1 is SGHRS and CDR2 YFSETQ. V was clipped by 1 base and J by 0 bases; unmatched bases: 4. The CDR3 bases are TGCGCCAGCAGCTTGAGGACAGGTCTCTCTGGGGCCAACGTCCTGACTTTC. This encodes CASSLRTGLSGANVLTF.

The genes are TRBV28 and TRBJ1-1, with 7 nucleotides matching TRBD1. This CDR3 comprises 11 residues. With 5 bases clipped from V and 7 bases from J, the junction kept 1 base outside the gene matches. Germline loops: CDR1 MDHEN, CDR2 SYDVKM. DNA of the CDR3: TGTGCCAGCAGTCGGGACAGTGAAGCTTTCTTT. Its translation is CASSRDSEAFF. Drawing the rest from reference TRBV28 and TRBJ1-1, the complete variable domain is DVKVTQSSRYLVKRTGEKVFLECVQDMDHENMFWYRQDPGLGLRLIYFSYDVKMKEKGDIPEGYSVSREKKERFSLILESASTNQTSMYLCASSRDSEAFFGQGTRLTVV.

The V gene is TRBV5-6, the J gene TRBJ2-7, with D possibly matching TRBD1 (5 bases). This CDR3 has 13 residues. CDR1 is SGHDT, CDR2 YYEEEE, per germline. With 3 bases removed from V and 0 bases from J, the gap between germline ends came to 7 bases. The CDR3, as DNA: TGTGCCAGCAGCTCGGACACCTCCTACGAGCAGTACTTC. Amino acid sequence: CASSSDTSYEQYF.

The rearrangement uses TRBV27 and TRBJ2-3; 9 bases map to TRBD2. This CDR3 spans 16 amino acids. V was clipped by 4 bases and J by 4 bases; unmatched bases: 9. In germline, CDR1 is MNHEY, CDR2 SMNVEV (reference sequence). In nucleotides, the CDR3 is TGTGCCAGCAGTTCCCTGCCGGGACTAGCCCCAGATACGCAGTATTTT. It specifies CASSSLPGLAPDTQYF.

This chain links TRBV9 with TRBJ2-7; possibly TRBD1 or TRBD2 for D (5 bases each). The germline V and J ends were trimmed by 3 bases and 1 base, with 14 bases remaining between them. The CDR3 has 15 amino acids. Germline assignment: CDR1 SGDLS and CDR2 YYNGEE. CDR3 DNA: TGTGCCAGCAGCGCTTTCTGGGACCCTTCCTACGAGCAGTACTTC. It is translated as CASSAFWDPSYEQYF.

CDR3 bases: TGTGCCGCGGGGGTCAAGCATTACGAGCAGTACTTC. Protein: CAAGVKHYEQYF. The chain carries TRBV6-5 and TRBJ2-7, with TRBD2 identical over 7 bases. Trimming removed 11 bases from V and 4 bases from J; junction bases left unmatched: 8. Germline V gene data show CDR1 as MNHEY and CDR2 as SVGAGI. This CDR3 contains 12 residues.